This T cell receptor (beta chain) was sequenced in a study of blood T cell repertoires in COVID-19 (TCRdb year 2020). Background on the whole study: Samples covering the acute and convalescent phases of COVID-19 were provided by collaborators in the United States, Italy and Spain. The prospective study material was composed of cDNA or gDNA derived from T cells, B-cell-depleted T cells, or PBMCs. Subjects who had been exposed to COVID-19, were actively infected with it, or had recovered from it provided the deeply sampled blood TCRbeta repertoires that made up the dataset. The repertoires were released in a freely available public database meant as a resource for research on the immune response to SARS-CoV-2. Samples were obtained from the ongoing ImmuneRACE study (first 160 participants) and from 1,254 subjects provided by 6 global collaborators. Nearly every sample came with metadata listing a de-identified subject ID, COVID-19 status, age in years and sex. Where HLA class I and class II types were available, the types were taken from metadata supplied by the sample provider, not from assay-based typing. What the research found in general, with its limitations: The amount of clinical and demographic metadata varied by source and participant and was provided uncurated.

TCRbeta CDR3 regions were amplified from genomic DNA using the immunoSEQ Assay, a bias-controlled multiplex PCR. Per the authors' processing: The number of nucleated cells in each sample was estimated from the amplification of reference gene primers within the assay. Sequence reads were collapsed and filtered to measure the absolute abundance of every unique TCRbeta CDR3 rearrangement. For each sample, productive Simpson clonality was calculated as the square root of Simpson's diversity index across productive rearrangements. Held by TCRdb, this immuneACCESS table contains in-frame sequences only and omits some clones. Under half of the omission traces to an unresolved V gene where checked; the cause of the rest is unknown. The V and J calls and clone size were taken over from that table, and D and trimming were inferred from the DNA. Across this sample there are about 100,000 clones, with approximately 90% seen only once. About 30% of the sample is taken by the ten largest.

Including the terminal cysteine and phenylalanine, the CDR3 comprises 12 residues. The retained sequence is limited to the CDR3, 36 bases, with the frame set at the first base. CDR1 and CDR2 are drawn from the germline V gene: SNHLY, FYNNEI. The germline ends are 8 bases apart after V is trimmed by 3 bases and J by 7 bases. Collaborating institutions collected whole blood in K2EDTA tubes following their own protocols. For TCRbeta analysis, collaborators shipped samples in one of three forms: frozen whole blood, isolated PBMCs, or DNA extracted from either of those sample types. This clone has a single count. Its specific antigen is unknown. No clone much larger than this one lies a single base away; base qualities are absent.

The clonotype originates from a woman aged 80 or over with acute or convalescent COVID-19. The rearrangement joined TRBV2 to TRBJ2-3, with the D gene too uncertain to name. Specimen: peripheral blood. The nucleotide sequence is given as TGTGCCAGCAGTGATGGAGTGAATACGCAGTATTTT. It translates to CASSDGVNTQYF.